These 25 T cell receptor beta chains were all obtained from the same sample, sequenced in a study of PD-1 blockade in classical Hodgkin lymphoma. Time point reported: cycle 4 day 1 (C4D1), after around six weeks of nivolumab. The patients all showed relapse after autologous stem cell transplantation, while their brentuximab vedotin exposure varied. Here immunoSEQ multiplex PCR was the method, and the copy in TCRdb shows in-frame clones only, minus some. In the table there are around 17,000 clones, about 65% of which are singletons. The specimen was peripheral blood mononuclear cells (PBMCs), collected before the fourth cycle of nivolumab. These receptors came from a human donor with classical Hodgkin lymphoma.

V and J are TRBV6-5 and TRBJ2-5; D might be TRBD2 (5 bases). The CDR3 covers 13 residues. The germline gives CDR1 MNHEY, CDR2 SVGAGI. Between the trimmed V and J ends, which lost 3 bases and 7 bases, there was a span of 12 bases. The chain's CDR3 is CASSYGRAGTQYF. The DNA for the CDR3 is TGTGCCAGCAGTTATGGGCGGGCGGGGACCCAGTACTTC.

The rearrangement links TRBV7-2 to TRBJ2-2; D ambiguous. This CDR3 has 15 residues. The V and J ends lost 2 bases and 2 bases respectively, with 9 bases between them. CDR1 and CDR2 from the germline V gene are SGHTA and FQGNSA. CDR3 loop: CASSLSYSNTGELFF. The CDR3, as DNA: TGTGCCAGCAGCTTATCCTACAGTAACACCGGGGAGCTGTTTTTT.

This sequence joins TRBV29-1 and TRBJ2-5, with no clear D. CDR3 length: 13 amino acids. Germline CDR1 reads SQVTM; CDR2 reads ANQGSEA. V shed 6 bases and J shed 1 base, with 12 bases lying between them. CDR3 residues: CSVSTVGQETQYF. In nucleotides, the CDR3 is TGCAGCGTATCTACAGTAGGCCAAGAGACCCAGTACTTC.

The chain couples TRBV7-8 to TRBJ1-2; D might be TRBD1 (6 bases). The CDR3 is 12 residues long. V was trimmed by 4 bases and J by 10 bases, leaving 13 bases between them. Germline V gene sequence: CDR1 SGHVS, CDR2 FQNEAQ. The CDR3 reads CASSSYRDNYTF. CDR3 coding DNA: TGTGCCAGCAGCTCATACAGGGACAACTACACCTTC.

This clone was observed once. V and J are TRBV11-2 and TRBJ2-1, with TRBD2 identical over 8 bases. The germline CDR1 and CDR2 sequences are SGHAT and FQNNGV. This CDR3 contains 17 residues. V lost 5 bases to trimming and J lost 4 bases; unmatched junction nucleotides: 13. In DNA, the CDR3 is TGTGCCAGCAGCCTACTCTCAGGGACTAGACCTTACAATGAGCAGTTCTTC. Translation: CASSLLSGTRPYNEQFF. The variable domain in full, completed from reference TRBV11-2 and TRBJ2-1, reads EAGVAQSPRYKIIEKRQSVAFWCNPISGHATLYWYQQILGQGPKLLIQFQNNGVVDDSQLPKDRFSAERLKGVDSTLKIQPAKLEDSAVYLCASSLLSGTRPYNEQFFGPGTRLTVL.

About this clone itself: The junction departs from the called germline gene at one end, perhaps through a read error. CDR3 in amino acids: CASSDSINTIYF. CDR3 nucleotide sequence: TGTGCCAGCAGTGACTCCATAAACACCATATATTTT. This chain links TRBV6-5 with TRBJ1-3; D unresolved. Germline V gene lookup returns CDR1 MNHEY and CDR2 SVGAGI. The CDR3 runs to 12 residues.

The J gene is TRBJ1-6, the V gene TRBV11-1; no firm D call. Trimming cost V 4 bases and J 3 bases, with 4 bases left between them. The CDR3 is 13 residues long. Germline CDR1 and CDR2: SGHAT and FQDESV (reference sequence). In DNA form, the CDR3 reads TGTGCCAGCAGCTCCGGCTATAATTCACCCCTCCACTTT. It specifies CASSSGYNSPLHF.

The chain is built from TRBV19 and TRBJ2-3; 15 bases align to TRBD2. Per germline, CDR1 LNHDA and CDR2 SQIVND (reference sequence). V was pared by 5 bases and J by 7 bases, with 13 bases of the junction left unmatched. This CDR3 region has 18 residues. The CDR3 protein is CASSARTSGRAMANTQYF. The CDR3 nucleotides read TGTGCCAGTAGTGCCCGGACTAGCGGGAGGGCCATGGCAAATACGCAGTATTTT.

The J gene is TRBJ2-1, the V gene TRBV5-5; 10 bases line up with TRBD2. This CDR3 is 16 amino acids long. Germline V gene sequence: CDR1 SGHKS, CDR2 YYEKEE (reference sequence). Losses at the gene ends were 1 base for V and 8 bases for J; bases not matched to a gene: 9. CDR3 bases: TGTGCCAGCAGCTTGCTGCTAGCGGGAGAATTATATGAGCAGTTCTTC. This encodes CASSLLLAGELYEQFF. The variable domain in full, completed from reference TRBV5-5 and TRBJ2-1, reads DAGVTQSPTHLIKTRGQQVTLRCSPISGHKSVSWYQQVLGQGPQFIFQYYEKEERGRGNFPDRFSARQFPNYSSELNVNALLLGDSALYLCASSLLLAGELYEQFFGPGTRLTVL.

This clone was recorded once. The chain couples TRBV2 to TRBJ1-5; no clear D gene. The ends were cut back, 2 bases at V and 3 bases at J, with 5 bases in the middle. CDR1 and CDR2 (germline): SNHLY, FYNNEI. There are 13 residues in the CDR3. CDR3 sequence (DNA): TGTGCCAGCAGTGAATGGCTCAATCAGCCCCAGCATTTT. Translation: CASSEWLNQPQHF. Full variable domain (remainder filled in from reference TRBV2 and TRBJ1-5): EPEVTQTPSHQVTQMGQEVILRCVPISNHLYFYWYRQILGQKVEFLVSFYNNEISEKSEIFDDQFSVERPDGSNFTLKIRSTKLEDSAMYFCASSEWLNQPQHFGDGTRLSIL.

V gene TRBV13 combines with J gene TRBJ2-2; 8 bases fit TRBD1. Trimming cost V 0 bases and J 5 bases; bases outside gene matches: 5. Germline V gene sequence: CDR1 PRHDT, CDR2 FYEKMQ (reference sequence). The CDR3 contains 16 residues. Here the CDR3 DNA reads TGTGCCAGCAGCTTAGGCGACAGGGGCCCGACCGGGGAGCTGTTTTTT. Amino acid sequence: CASSLGDRGPTGELFF.

V gene TRBV6-5 combines with J gene TRBJ2-7; no definite D call. Germline-derived CDR1 and CDR2 are MNHEY and SVGAGI. The CDR3 spans 13 residues. Trimming cost V 7 bases and J 1 base, with 11 bases left between them. The CDR3 DNA follows: TGTGCCAGCACCGATGACCTATCCTACGAGCAGTACTTC. It translates to CASTDDLSYEQYF.

In DNA, the CDR3 is TGTGCCAGCAGCTTACCTAGACAGTCCTACAATGAGCAGTTCTTC. It specifies CASSLPRQSYNEQFF. The chain has TRBV7-9 and TRBJ2-1; tentative D call: TRBD1 (5 bases). The germline V and J ends were trimmed by 2 bases and 1 base, with 9 bases remaining between them. Germline V gene lookup returns CDR1 SEHNR and CDR2 FQNEAQ (reference sequence). The CDR3 runs to 15 residues. The full variable domain, completed using reference TRBV7-9 and TRBJ2-1, is DTGVSQNPRHKITKRGQNVTFRCDPISEHNRLYWYRQTLGQGPEFLTYFQNEAQLEKSRLLSDRFSAERPKGSFSTLEIQRTEQGDSAMYLCASSLPRQSYNEQFFGPGTRLTVL.

This clone is a singleton in its sample. The rearrangement joins TRBV13 to TRBJ1-2; no reliable D call. Trimming removed 0 bases at V and 3 bases at J, with 11 bases between. The CDR3 totals 15 residues. CDR1 is PRHDT and CDR2 is FYEKMQ in the germline V gene (reference sequence). The CDR3 is CASSLGGRLHYGYTF. The CDR3, as DNA: TGTGCCAGCAGCTTAGGAGGCCGCCTCCACTATGGCTACACCTTC. Full variable domain (missing parts from reference TRBV13 and TRBJ1-2): AAGVIQSPRHLIKEKRETATLKCYPIPRHDTVYWYQQGPGQDPQFLISFYEKMQSDKGSIPDRFSAQQFSDYHSELNMSSLELGDSALYFCASSLGGRLHYGYTFGSGTRLTVV.

This clone was seen more than once but under ten times. The chain is built from TRBV29-1 and TRBJ2-1, with 11 bases aligning to TRBD2. The length of the CDR3 is 14 residues. CDR1 is SQVTM, CDR2 ANQGSEA, per germline. With 6 bases clipped from V and 9 bases from J, the junction kept 10 bases outside the gene matches. CDR3 in amino acids: CSVFSGRASGEQFF. In nucleotides, the CDR3 is TGCAGCGTCTTTAGCGGGAGGGCCTCCGGTGAGCAGTTCTTC.

As DNA, the CDR3 is TGTGCCAGCCGAGAGCCAGGGGCGAATCAGCCCCAGCATTTT. Translating gives CASREPGANQPQHF. The rearrangement links TRBV2 to TRBJ1-5, with D perhaps TRBD1 (6 bases). Deletions cut 8 bases from V and 4 bases from J, with 15 bases between. CDR3 length: 14 residues. Looked up from germline, CDR1 is SNHLY and CDR2 is FYNNEI.

The genes are TRBV25-1 and TRBJ1-1, with TRBD1 as a possible D gene (5 bases). Germline CDR1 is MGHDK and CDR2 is SYGVNS. Trimming removed 7 bases from V and 5 bases from J, with 14 bases in between. The CDR3 has 13 residues. CDR3 in amino acids: CASIGQTGTEAFF. The CDR3, as DNA: TGTGCCAGCATTGGACAAACTGGGACTGAAGCTTTCTTT.

This clone has more than one count but fewer than ten. The rearrangement joins TRBV11-3 to TRBJ2-3; possibly TRBD1 for D (5 bases). V dropped 1 base and J dropped 3 bases, with 11 bases sitting between them. There are 15 residues in the CDR3. The germline gives CDR1 SGHNT, CDR2 YENEEA. CDR3 coding DNA: TGTGCCAGCAGCTTAGTGCAGGGCGGAACAGATACGCAGTATTTT. Its translation is CASSLVQGGTDTQYF.

A single count supports this clone. The rearrangement joins TRBV28 to TRBJ1-2, with a possible D match to TRBD1 (6 bases). V lost 2 bases, J lost 0 bases, and 10 bases lay in between. Germline V lookup: CDR1 MDHEN, CDR2 SYDVKM. This CDR3 contains 15 residues. The CDR3 spells CASSLLDSTNYGYTF. Here the CDR3 DNA reads TGTGCCAGCAGTTTACTGGACAGCACTAACTATGGCTACACCTTC.

The V call is TRBV2, the J call TRBJ2-5; a weak D match, TRBD1 (6 bases). The J call is uncertain, as TRBJ2-7 better fits the DNA end. The CDR3 length is 15 residues. Germline V CDR1 and CDR2: SNHLY, FYNNEI. The CDR3 here is CASSERRQGKSEQYF. The CDR3 DNA follows: TGTGCCAGCAGTGAAAGGAGGCAGGGGAAGAGCGAGCAGTACTTC.

The chain recombines TRBV11-3 with TRBJ2-1; no clear D. This CDR3 spans 14 amino acids. From germline, CDR1 is SGHNT and CDR2 YENEEA. Trimming took 1 base from V and 2 from J, leaving 6 bases between them. In nucleotides, the CDR3 is TGTGCCAGCAGCTTAGCGAGTGCCTACAATGAGCAGTTCTTC. Its protein product is CASSLASAYNEQFF.

Only a few counts were recorded for this clone. The chain is built from TRBV27 and TRBJ2-7, with TRBD1 matching 7 bases. J lost 2 bases, V lost 1 base, and 8 bases had no gene match. The V gene's germline CDR1 is MNHEY and CDR2 SMNVEV (reference sequence). The CDR3 length is 16 residues. CDR3 DNA: TGTGCCAGCAGTTTATTAGGGACAGTCCCAACCTACGAGCAGTACTTC. It encodes CASSLLGTVPTYEQYF.

This clone appeared a single time. The gene calls are TRBV2 and TRBJ1-5; 10 bases match TRBD1. Trimming at V came to 6 bases and at J to 7 bases, leaving 9 bases not matched to a gene. Germline loops: CDR1 SNHLY, CDR2 FYNNEI. The CDR3 runs 15 residues. DNA for the CDR3: TGTGCCAGCAGAGGGACAGGGGTTATTTCGCAGCCCCAGCATTTT. It codes for CASRGTGVISQPQHF.

With respect to this clone: Mismatch with germline at one junction end may stem from a read error. The chain couples TRBV7-2 to TRBJ2-2; D is perhaps TRBD1 (5 bases). The CDR3 length is 15 residues. Germline V CDR1 and CDR2: SGHTA, FQGNSA. Here the CDR3 reads CAGSWGQYSTGELFF. CDR3 in DNA: TGTGCCGGCAGCTGGGGCCAATATTCCACCGGGGAGCTGTTTTTT. The whole variable domain, filled in from reference TRBV7-2 and TRBJ2-2, reads GAGVSQSPSNKVTEKGKDVELRCDPISGHTALYWYRQSLGQGLEFLIYFQGNSAPDKSGLPSDRFSAERTGGSVSTLTIQRTQQEDSAVYLCAGSWGQYSTGELFFGEGSRLTVL.

This clone was observed a single time. CDR3 region: CASSPWTGGITDTQYF. CDR3 sequence (DNA): TGTGCCAGCAGTCCTTGGACGGGAGGGATCACAGATACGCAGTATTTT. The rearrangement joins TRBV6-4 to TRBJ2-3; 8 bases line up with TRBD2. This CDR3 region has 16 residues. The J segment lost 2 bases and the V segment lost 5 bases, leaving 9 bases of the junction unmatched. Germline V gene lookup returns CDR1 MRHNA and CDR2 SNTAGT.